What follows are 12 T cell receptor beta chains derived from one specimen sequenced in a study of shared clonotypes between healthy human individuals. Profiling relied on immunoSEQ multiplex PCR, and the TCRdb table lists in-frame clones only, not all of them. Among about 2 million clones, about 95% were seen once, and the ten largest hold roughly 1%. The naive CD8 subset, CD45RO-negative cells positively selected for CCR7, excluded terminally differentiated effector memory CD45RA+ cells. The specimen sequenced was naive CD8+ T cells sorted from blood. All receptors derive from a man aged 18 to 30 in good health.

Points on this clone: The same CDR3 also results from other DNA sequences found in this sample. V usage is TRBV5-6 and J usage is TRBJ2-7; the match to TRBD1 covers 10 bases. V lost 0 bases to trimming and J lost 2 bases; unmatched junction nucleotides: 2. Germline V gene sequence: CDR1 SGHDT, CDR2 YYEEEE. The CDR3 covers 15 residues. The chain's CDR3 is CASSLGDRGPYEQYF. CDR3 in DNA: TGTGCCAGCAGCTTGGGTGACAGGGGGCCCTACGAGCAGTACTTC.

The gene calls are TRBV4-1 and TRBJ2-7; D is undetermined. The germline V gene encodes CDR1 MGHRA and CDR2 YSYEKL. Trimming stripped 3 bases from V and 0 bases from J, with 12 bases between. CDR3 length equals 15 residues. DNA for the CDR3: TGCGCCAGCAGCCAGGGCGGCCCTTACTCCTACGAGCAGTACTTC. Translating it yields CASSQGGPYSYEQYF.

Note on this clone: This same CDR3 is encoded by further DNA sequences in the sample. J is TRBJ1-6 and V is TRBV6-5; D call uncertain. The V gene lost 0 bases and the J gene lost 8 bases, with 5 bases spanning the gap. Germline CDR1 and CDR2: MNHEY and SVGAGI. The length of the CDR3 is 13 residues. CDR3 region: CASSYSPDSPLHF. The DNA for the CDR3 is TGTGCCAGCAGTTACTCGCCTGATTCACCCCTCCACTTT.

The J gene is TRBJ2-1, the V gene TRBV7-9; 11 bases are shared with TRBD2. CDR3 length: 15 residues. Germline V gives CDR1 SEHNR, CDR2 FQNEAQ (reference sequence). Trimming took 4 bases from V and 8 from J; bases not matched to a gene: 7. CDR3 amino acids: CASSSGLAGIYEQFF. DNA for the CDR3: TGTGCCAGCAGCTCAGGACTAGCGGGTATTTATGAGCAGTTCTTC.

The chain is built from TRBV5-6 and TRBJ1-4; 12 nucleotides agree with TRBD1. Germline assignment: CDR1 SGHDT and CDR2 YYEEEE. J gave up 2 bases and V 4 bases, and 9 bases lay outside the gene matches. This CDR3 contains 18 residues. In DNA, the CDR3 is TGTGCCAGCAGCCTCCGGGACAGGGGGCATAGGACTAATGAAAAACTGTTTTTT. Translating gives CASSLRDRGHRTNEKLFF.

The chain's CDR3 is CASSNNPGKGGGELFF. CDR3 coding DNA: TGCGCCAGCAGCAATAATCCGGGAAAAGGTGGCGGGGAGCTGTTTTTT. The V call is TRBV4-1, the J call TRBJ2-2; TRBD2 is a possible D gene (5 bases). Trimming shortened V by 5 bases and J by 7 bases, and 20 bases separated the two germline ends. Germline loops: CDR1 MGHRA, CDR2 YSYEKL. The CDR3 contains 16 residues.

Note on this clone: The same CDR3 arises from other DNA sequences in this sample as well. V gene TRBV27 combines with J gene TRBJ2-7; tentatively, D is TRBD2 (5 bases). The germline V and J ends were trimmed by 3 bases and 4 bases, with 7 bases remaining between them. The CDR3 totals 12 residues. CDR1 is MNHEY, CDR2 SMNVEV, per germline (reference sequence). CDR3 DNA: TGTGCCAGCAGTTTCCGGGGATACGAGCAGTACTTC. Protein: CASSFRGYEQYF.

The chain recombines TRBV29-1 with TRBJ2-7; D unresolved. This CDR3 spans 11 amino acids. CDR1 and CDR2 from the germline V gene are SQVTM and ANQGSEA. With 0 bases removed from V and 7 bases from J, the gap between germline ends came to 7 bases. This CDR3 is CSVEDAREQYF. CDR3 in DNA: TGCAGCGTTGAAGACGCTCGGGAGCAGTACTTC.

V usage is TRBV9 and J usage is TRBJ1-1; D ambiguous. Germline V lookup: CDR1 SGDLS, CDR2 YYNGEE. The CDR3 has 14 amino acids. V was clipped by 1 base and J by 7 bases, with 14 bases between them. The CDR3 sequence is CASSVTWGWGEAFF. Here the CDR3 DNA reads TGTGCCAGCAGCGTAACCTGGGGTTGGGGTGAAGCTTTCTTT.

The chain has TRBV5-6 and TRBJ2-3, with a weak D call TRBD2 (5 bases). Per germline, CDR1 SGHDT and CDR2 YYEEEE. This CDR3 is built from 13 residues. Trimming took 0 bases from V and 4 from J, leaving 6 bases between them. The DNA for the CDR3 is TGTGCCAGCAGCTTGGAGGGAGCAGATACGCAGTATTTT. Residues: CASSLEGADTQYF.

V and J are TRBV4-1 and TRBJ2-3, with 13 bases identical to TRBD2. CDR1 and CDR2 (germline): MGHRA, YSYEKL. CDR3 length: 18 residues. J lost 5 bases, V lost 1 base, and 9 bases had no gene match. CDR3 nucleotides: TGCGCCAGCAGCCAAGGCGGCACTAGCGGGGGGGCCGTAGATACGCAGTATTTT. Protein: CASSQGGTSGGAVDTQYF.

With respect to this clone: Other DNA sequences in this specimen translate into the identical CDR3. The gene calls are TRBV2 and TRBJ2-1; D is uncertain. The V end lost 3 bases, the J end lost 8 bases, and 5 bases lay between the germline ends. CDR3 length equals 11 residues. Germline V gene data show CDR1 as SNHLY and CDR2 as FYNNEI. CDR3 sequence: CASSDYYEQFF. In DNA, the CDR3 is TGTGCCAGCAGTGATTATTATGAGCAGTTCTTC.